Listed below are T cell receptor beta chains from one sample, sequenced in a study of tumor-infiltrating lymphocytes in localized non-small cell lung cancer. Libraries were prepared by immunoSEQ multiplex PCR; TCRdb keeps only in-frame clonotypes and omits some of them. The sample records 27,000 or so clones, 70% to 90% being singletons. Sequenced: lung tumor tissue. The receptors stem from a human donor with non-small cell lung cancer. The CDR3 runs from the conserved cysteine through the conserved F or W. D genes are given only for firm matches. A clone size is listed for some rows: how often the clone was seen (once, few, many), or a class if it is expanded.

V gene	J gene	D gene	clone size	CDR3 protein	CDR3 DNA
TRBV29-1	TRBJ2-5	TRBD2	.	CSVGSGGRETQYF	TGCAGCGTTGGTAGCGGCGGGAGGGAGACCCAGTACTTC
TRBV7-2	TRBJ1-5	.	.	CASSLDTGTRQPQHF	TGTGCCAGCAGCTTAGACACCGGGACAAGGCAGCCCCAGCATTTT
TRBV12-5	TRBJ1-2	.	.	CASGFGGFGGYTF	TGTGCTAGTGGTTTTGGGGGGTTTGGTGGCTACACCTTC
TRBV6-1	TRBJ2-7	TRBD1	.	CASSEDRGRLKQYF	TGTGCCAGCAGTGAGGACAGGGGGCGACTAAAGCAGTACTTC
TRBV18	TRBJ1-1	.	.	CASSIGQRNTEAFF	TGTGCCAGCTCAATAGGACAGAGGAACACTGAAGCTTTCTTT
TRBV6-5	TRBJ2-7	.	.	CASSQGGAYEQYF	TGTGCCAGCAGCCAGGGGGGTGCCTACGAGCAGTACTTC
TRBV5-1	TRBJ1-3	.	.	CASSFYPTGSGNTIYF	TGCGCCAGCAGCTTCTACCCGACAGGATCTGGAAACACCATATATTTT
TRBV18	TRBJ1-1	.	.	CASSRDSMNTEAFF	TGTGCCAGCTCGCGTGACAGCATGAACACTGAAGCTTTCTTT
TRBV29-1	TRBJ2-1	.	.	CSAEPGLNEQFF	TGCAGCGCCGAGCCAGGACTCAATGAGCAGTTCTTC
TRBV2	TRBJ1-1	TRBD1	few	CASRTGGRNTEAFF	TGTGCCAGCAGGACAGGGGGCAGGAACACTGAAGCTTTCTTT
TRBV13	TRBJ2-2	.	.	CASSLQGYGELFF	TGTGCCAGCAGCCTACAGGGTTACGGGGAGCTGTTTTTT
TRBV9	TRBJ1-2	.	once	CASSGLSRRREGYTF	TGTGCCAGCAGCGGCCTTTCTCGCCGTAGGGAAGGCTACACCTTC
TRBV9	TRBJ1-1	.	.	CASSVEQNTEAFF	TGTGCCAGCAGCGTAGAACAGAACACTGAAGCTTTCTTT
TRBV2	TRBJ1-4	.	.	CASRWTLTTATNEKLFF	TGTGCCAGCAGGTGGACGCTCACCACTGCAACTAATGAAAAACTGTTTTTT
TRBV5-1	TRBJ2-5	.	.	CASSLEDSQYF	TGCGCCAGCAGCTTGGAAGACAGCCAGTACTTC
TRBV5-6	TRBJ2-2	TRBD1	.	CASSWDRVTGELFF	TGTGCCAGCAGCTGGGACAGGGTTACCGGGGAGCTGTTTTTT
TRBV5-1	TRBJ2-2	.	.	CASSLALTGELFF	TGCGCCAGCAGCTTGGCCCTAACCGGGGAGCTGTTTTTT
TRBV6-5	TRBJ1-1	TRBD1	.	CASNQGGRDTEAFF	TGTGCCAGCAATCAGGGGGGACGGGACACTGAAGCTTTCTTT
TRBV7-3	TRBJ1-5	.	.	CASSLSPNQPQHF	TGTGCCAGCAGCTTAAGTCCGAATCAGCCCCAGCATTTT
TRBV9	TRBJ2-7	TRBD2	few	CASSVETSGGSYEQYF	TGTGCCAGCAGCGTAGAGACTAGCGGGGGCTCCTACGAGCAGTACTTC
TRBV10-3	TRBJ1-5	.	.	CAISESGRGSLGQPQHF	TGTGCCATCAGTGAGTCGGGGAGAGGTAGCCTCGGTCAGCCCCAGCATTTT
TRBV4-3	TRBJ1-6	.	once	CASSQQGGNSPLHF	TGCGCCAGCAGCCAACAGGGTGGTAATTCACCCCTCCACTTT